This entry concerns a single T cell receptor beta chain. The CDR3 is 16 amino acids. In germline, CDR1 is SGHKS, CDR2 YYEKEE (reference sequence). V lost 5 bases and J 5 bases, leaving 22 bases between the germline ends. The method was immunoSEQ multiplex PCR; TCRdb's version includes in-frame clones alone and lacks a portion of them. The sample contains some 220,000 clones, roughly 84% of which appear only once. This record belongs to a study of blood T cell repertoires in COVID-19. Overall study context: The study drew acute and convalescent COVID-19 samples from the United States, Italy and Spain. The cDNA or gDNA used as material had been derived from T cells, B-cell-depleted T cells, or PBMCs.

This TCR was recovered from a man aged 50-59 years with active or convalescent COVID-19. Sequencing used peripheral blood. The rearrangement links TRBV5-5 to TRBJ1-2; TRBD1 might be the D (5 bases). The CDR3 bases are TGTGCCAGCAGTTCGTCCGGAGGGGCCCGCGGGTATGGCTACACCTTC. It encodes CASSSSGGARGYGYTF. Based on the CDR3 plus reference TRBV5-5 and TRBJ1-2, the full variable domain is DAGVTQSPTHLIKTRGQQVTLRCSPISGHKSVSWYQQVLGQGPQFIFQYYEKEERGRGNFPDRFSARQFPNYSSELNVNALLLGDSALYLCASSSSGGARGYGYTFGSGTRLTVV.